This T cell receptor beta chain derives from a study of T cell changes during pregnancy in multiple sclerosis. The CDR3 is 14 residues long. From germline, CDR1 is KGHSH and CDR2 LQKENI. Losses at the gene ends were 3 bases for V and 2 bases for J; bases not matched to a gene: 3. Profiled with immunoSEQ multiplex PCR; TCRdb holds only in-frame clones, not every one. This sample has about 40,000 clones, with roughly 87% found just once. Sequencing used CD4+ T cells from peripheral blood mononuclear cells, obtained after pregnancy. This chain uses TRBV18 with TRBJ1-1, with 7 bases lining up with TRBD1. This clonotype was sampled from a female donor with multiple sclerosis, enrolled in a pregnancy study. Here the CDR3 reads CASSPDRDNTEAFF. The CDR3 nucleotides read TGTGCCAGCTCACCCGACAGGGATAACACTGAAGCTTTCTTT.